A single sample gave rise to the 24 T cell receptor beta chains below, sequenced in a study of blood T cells in healthy people across ages. The use of a sample-barcoded 5' primer and a J-beta primer mix characterized a second PCR of roughly 7 to 11 cycles. MiXCR was run by TCRdb on the 5' RACE reads, yielding one entry per CDR3 protein. Counted here are around 1,600,000 distinct CDR3 sequences, 35% to 45% occurring once; the ten biggest clones make up 4%. Sequenced material: blood. All receptors come from a woman between 18 and 29 years old in good health.

The gene calls are TRBV7-9 and TRBJ2-7, with D perhaps given as TRBD1 or TRBD2 (5 bases each). Germline V gives CDR1 SEHNR, CDR2 FQNEAQ (reference sequence). The CDR3 spans 15 residues. V was shortened by 1 base and J by 6 bases, with 16 bases between the two germline ends. The CDR3 nucleotides read TGTGCCAGCAGCTTAGTGAGGGGCCCCCTCCGCGAGCAGTACTTC. It yields the protein CASSLVRGPLREQYF.

The chain uses TRBV5-1 and TRBJ2-1, with 11 bases that match TRBD2. The junction had 6 bases not matched to a gene; V was cut back by 6 bases and J by 7 bases. Per the germline V gene, CDR1 is SGHRS and CDR2 is YFSETQ. The CDR3 extends over 14 amino acids. CDR3 amino acids: CASTVVAGGNEQFF. CDR3 sequence (DNA): TGCGCCAGCACCGTGGTAGCGGGAGGGAATGAGCAGTTCTTC.

V and J are TRBV6-5 and TRBJ1-1, with 7 bases that match TRBD1. From germline, CDR1 is MNHEY and CDR2 SVGAGI. Germline trimming cut 4 bases from V and 1 base from J; bases unmatched to any gene: 6. The CDR3 covers 15 residues. CDR3 in DNA: TGTGCCAGCAGTTGGGGGGGACAGCCGAACACTGAAGCTTTCTTT. Translated: CASSWGGQPNTEAFF.

This clonotype was seen more than once but under ten times. This chain joins TRBV20-1 and TRBJ2-1, with 9 bases that match TRBD2. The last part of the DNA fits TRBJ2-7 better; the J call may be wrong. Germline loops: CDR1 DFQATT, CDR2 SNEGSKA (reference sequence). The CDR3 covers 14 residues. Here the CDR3 reads CSARLAGSYNEQYF. CDR3 nucleotide sequence: TGCAGTGCTAGACTAGCGGGGAGCTACAATGAGCAGTACTTC.

This clonotype was recorded a few times. The chain is built from TRBV29-1 and TRBJ2-3; tentatively, D is TRBD2 (5 bases). The germline V and J ends were trimmed by 5 bases and 4 bases, with 10 bases remaining between them. Germline V gives CDR1 SQVTM, CDR2 ANQGSEA. The CDR3 runs 12 residues. The CDR3 nucleotides read TGCAGCGTTCCCGAACTAGCAGATACGCAGTATTTT. It yields the protein CSVPELADTQYF.

This clonotype was counted only a few times. V is TRBV15 and J is TRBJ1-1; tentatively, D is TRBD1 (6 bases). CDR3 size: 16 residues. V lost 8 bases to trimming and J lost 5 bases, with 24 bases between them. The germline gives CDR1 LNHNV, CDR2 YYDKDF (reference sequence). Written as DNA, the CDR3 is TGTGCCACCGCTGCAGAACCCGGGGGGCGAGTTACTGAAGCTTTCTTT. Translating gives CATAAEPGGRVTEAFF.

V and J are TRBV7-2 and TRBJ1-2; 8 bases match TRBD1. CDR1 is SGHTA and CDR2 is FQGNSA in the germline V gene. V lost 5 bases, J lost 8 bases, and 7 bases stayed unmatched. The length of the CDR3 is 13 residues. CDR3 in DNA: TGTGCCAGCAGCCGGGCAGGGGGCGGCGGCTACACCTTC. Its protein is CASSRAGGGGYTF.

This clonotype was seen a few times. The CDR3: CASRLIAGYYEQYF. The CDR3 coding sequence is TGTGCCAGCAGACTAATAGCGGGGTACTACGAGCAGTACTTC. The chain links TRBV27 to TRBJ2-7; 8 positions agree with TRBD2. Germline V gene sequence: CDR1 MNHEY, CDR2 SMNVEV (reference sequence). The V segment lost 6 bases and the J segment 3 bases; nucleotides outside the gene matches: 7. The CDR3 extends over 14 amino acids.

The rearrangement links TRBV12-3 or TRBV12-4 to TRBJ1-1, with 9 bases fitting TRBD1. This CDR3 spans 13 amino acids. V trimming: 6 bases; J trimming: 4 bases; junction bases outside the gene matches: 3. In DNA form, the CDR3 reads TGTGCCAGCAGCACAGGGGGCATCACTGAAGCTTTCTTT. It is translated as CASSTGGITEAFF.

The chain employs TRBV7-9 and TRBJ2-4; 7 nucleotides line up with TRBD1. CDR1 and CDR2 from the germline V gene are SEHNR and FQNEAQ (reference sequence). The CDR3 sequence is 15 residues long. The V segment lost 5 bases and the J segment 4 bases; nucleotides outside the gene matches: 8. The CDR3 loop reads CASSPILQGKNIQYF. DNA for the CDR3: TGTGCCAGCAGCCCTATCCTACAGGGGAAAAACATTCAGTACTTC.

Ten or more counts support this clonotype. The chain uses TRBV2 and TRBJ2-1; tentative D call: TRBD2 (5 bases). Germline assignment: CDR1 SNHLY and CDR2 FYNNEI. Trimming stripped 6 bases from V and 5 bases from J, with 14 bases between. The CDR3 is 14 residues long. The CDR3 spells CASRLTSGNNEQFF. DNA for the CDR3: TGTGCCAGCAGGCTAACCAGCGGAAACAATGAGCAGTTCTTC. Drawing the rest from reference TRBV2 and TRBJ2-1, the complete variable domain is EPEVTQTPSHQVTQMGQEVILRCVPISNHLYFYWYRQILGQKVEFLVSFYNNEISEKSEIFDDQFSVERPDGSNFTLKIRSTKLEDSAMYFCASRLTSGNNEQFFGPGTRLTVL.

This clonotype was counted between two and nine times. The chain joins TRBV20-1 to TRBJ2-3, with 11 positions matching TRBD2. V lost 3 bases and J lost 5; bases outside the gene matches: 7. The length of the CDR3 is 15 residues. Germline CDR1 is DFQATT and CDR2 is SNEGSKA (reference sequence). This chain's CDR3 is CSARGLAVSVDTQYF. Written as DNA, the CDR3 is TGCAGTGCTAGGGGACTAGCGGTATCGGTAGATACGCAGTATTTT.

This chain links TRBV29-1 with TRBJ2-2, with TRBD2 identical over 16 bases. V shed 1 base and J 1 base; nucleotides not matched to a gene: 9. The CDR3 runs to 20 residues. Germline values: CDR1 SQVTM, CDR2 ANQGSEA. The CDR3 nucleotides are TGCAGCGTTGAAGTCCTGGGACTAGCGGGAGGGCTCGTGAACACCGGGGAGCTGTTTTTT. This encodes CSVEVLGLAGGLVNTGELFF.

The chain's CDR3 is CASSAGRVQTQYF. For the CDR3, the DNA is TGTGCCAGCAGCGCAGGACGGGTCCAGACCCAGTACTTC. The gene calls are TRBV7-2 and TRBJ2-5; D remains ambiguous. CDR1 and CDR2 (germline): SGHTA, FQGNSA. Trimming removed 5 bases from V and 6 bases from J, with 13 bases in between. The CDR3 covers 13 residues.

CDR3: CASSRQWLGGYTF. The CDR3 DNA is TGTGCCAGCAGCCGACAGTGGCTTGGTGGCTACACCTTC. The V and J genes are TRBV6-5 and TRBJ1-2; TRBD1 might be the D (5 bases). Trimming removed 6 bases at V and 7 bases at J, with 15 bases between. The germline V gene has CDR1 MNHEY and CDR2 SVGAGI. The CDR3 totals 13 residues.

The chain combines TRBV6-2 or TRBV6-3 with TRBJ2-1, with 7 bases fitting TRBD2. Per the germline V gene, CDR1 is MNHEY and CDR2 is SVGEGT. After removal of 2 bases from V and 7 bases from J, the junction contained 17 bases not matched to a gene. The CDR3 contains 18 residues. CDR3 nucleotide sequence: TGTGCCAGCAGTTACACGAATCTAGCGGAAAGACCACGGAATGAGCAGTTCTTC. It yields the protein CASSYTNLAERPRNEQFF.

The V and J genes are TRBV7-9 and TRBJ1-5; maybe TRBD1 (6 bases). The germline V gene has CDR1 SEHNR and CDR2 FQNEAQ (reference sequence). CDR3 length equals 15 residues. Trimming removed 1 base at V and 4 bases at J, with 11 bases between. The CDR3 sequence: CASSLEGQGNQPQHF. In nucleotides, the CDR3 is TGTGCCAGCAGCTTAGAGGGGCAGGGGAATCAGCCCCAGCATTTT.

The chain's CDR3 is CSATTLSEGGYEQYF. The CDR3 nucleotides read TGCAGTGCTACAACCTTGAGTGAGGGAGGCTACGAGCAGTACTTC. The gene calls are TRBV20-1 and TRBJ2-7, with D possibly matching TRBD2 (6 bases). V lost 4 bases to trimming and J lost 3 bases, with 19 bases between them. Germline V gives CDR1 DFQATT, CDR2 SNEGSKA (reference sequence). This CDR3 has 15 amino acids.

A few counts support this clonotype. The V and J genes are TRBV18 and TRBJ1-5, with 7 bases that match TRBD1. In germline, CDR1 is KGHSH, CDR2 LQKENI. This CDR3 has 15 residues. J lost 3 bases, V lost 5 bases, and 7 bases had no gene match. CDR3 bases: TGTGCCAGCTCAGCCGGGACAGCCTACAATCAGCCCCAGCATTTT. It encodes CASSAGTAYNQPQHF.

In its sample, this clonotype was seen many times. J is TRBJ1-2 and V is TRBV5-1, with D possibly being TRBD1 (5 bases). V lost 6 bases to trimming and J lost 6 bases, with 15 bases between them. This CDR3 is built from 13 residues. CDR1 and CDR2 (germline): SGHRS, YFSETQ. Here the CDR3 reads CASTLGRPDGYTF. In DNA, the CDR3 is TGCGCCAGCACTTTGGGGCGACCGGATGGCTACACCTTC.

The rearrangement links TRBV7-9 to TRBJ1-4, with D possibly matching TRBD1 (5 bases). Germline lookup yields CDR1 SEHNR and CDR2 FQNEAQ (reference sequence). With 11 bases removed from V and 8 bases from J, the gap between germline ends came to 30 bases. The CDR3 sequence is 17 residues long. CDR3 sequence (DNA): TGTGCCGGTAGCTTAACCGACTGGGCACACCGACAGGAAAAACTGTTTTTT. This translates into CAGSLTDWAHRQEKLFF.

J is TRBJ2-3 and V is TRBV10-3; no definite D call. V was trimmed by 3 bases and J by 5 bases, leaving 3 bases between them. The length of the CDR3 is 11 residues. Germline assignment: CDR1 ENHRY and CDR2 SYGVKD. The CDR3 nucleotides are TGTGCCATCAGTGATGAAGATACGCAGTATTTT. This encodes CAISDEDTQYF.

This clonotype appeared a few times. The rearrangement joins TRBV25-1 to TRBJ1-1; TRBD1 agrees at 9 bases. This CDR3 has 19 amino acids. After removal of 0 bases from V and 5 bases from J, the junction contained 16 bases not matched to a gene. Germline lookup yields CDR1 MGHDK and CDR2 SYGVNS. The CDR3 DNA reads TGTGCCAGCAGTGAATATTTACCCGGACAGGGGAAGGAGCGGACTGAAGCTTTCTTT. Translating it yields CASSEYLPGQGKERTEAFF.

In this sample, this clonotype turned up many times. V usage is TRBV27 and J usage is TRBJ1-1; D not resolved. Trimming removed 0 bases at V and 5 bases at J, with 16 bases between. Germline assignment: CDR1 MNHEY and CDR2 SMNVEV (reference sequence). CDR3 length equals 16 residues. The CDR3 coding sequence is TGTGCCAGCAGTTTATCCGCCACCCTTCGGGAGACTGAAGCTTTCTTT. Residues: CASSLSATLRETEAFF.